These 9 T cell receptor beta chains were all obtained from the same sample, sequenced in a study of beta chain features in type 1 diabetes. Sequenced material consisted of expressed TCRB transcripts (all of the isolated RNA was reverse transcribed). Profiling relied on immunoSEQ multiplex PCR, and the TCRdb table lists in-frame clones only, not all of them. The table includes roughly 450,000 clones, roughly an eighth detected once. The sample comprised naive CD4+ T cells from blood. The receptors stem from a woman aged 18-30 years in good health.

This rearrangement joins TRBV7-9 to TRBJ1-1; D possibly corresponds to TRBD1 (6 bases). This CDR3 region has 14 residues. With 4 bases removed from V and 6 bases from J, the gap between germline ends came to 15 bases. Germline assignment: CDR1 SEHNR and CDR2 FQNEAQ (reference sequence). The CDR3 here is CASSSRGRSAEAFF. The DNA for the CDR3 is TGTGCCAGCAGCTCTAGGGGGAGATCGGCTGAAGCTTTCTTT.

The J gene is TRBJ1-5, the V gene TRBV9; a possible D gene is TRBD1 (6 bases). The CDR3 is 14 amino acids. Trimming pared 0 bases from V and 5 bases from J, leaving 9 bases between. Germline V lookup: CDR1 SGDLS, CDR2 YYNGEE. CDR3 sequence (DNA): TGTGCCAGCAGCGTAGGGGGGGCGTATCAGCCCCAGCATTTT. Its translation: CASSVGGAYQPQHF.

The rearrangement uses TRBV5-1 and TRBJ1-1, with 7 bases aligning to TRBD1. With V trimmed by 4 bases and J by 8 bases, 8 bases remained unmatched. The germline V gene has CDR1 SGHRS and CDR2 YFSETQ. The CDR3 loop spans 13 amino acids. CDR3 nucleotide sequence: TGCGCCAGCAGCACCCACAGGGGAGGGGAAGCTTTCTTT. The encoded protein is CASSTHRGGEAFF.

V usage is TRBV9 and J usage is TRBJ1-2, with 7 bases lining up with TRBD1. The CDR3 runs to 15 residues. V lost 3 bases, J lost 8 bases, and 13 bases stayed unmatched. Germline-derived CDR1 and CDR2 are SGDLS and YYNGEE. The CDR3 spells CASSAFDRVRGGYTF. The CDR3 bases are TGTGCCAGCAGCGCATTCGACAGGGTCAGAGGCGGCTACACCTTC.

This clone has more than one count but fewer than ten. The identical CDR3 is also encoded by other nucleotide sequences in the sample. This sequence joins TRBV25-1 and TRBJ2-7, with D unresolved. The CDR3 runs to 13 residues. Trimming removed 4 bases at V and 0 bases at J, with 7 bases between. CDR1 and CDR2 (germline): MGHDK, SYGVNS. The CDR3 DNA sequence: TGTGCCAGCAGTGTGGCAGGCTCCTACGAGCAGTACTTC. Translating gives CASSVAGSYEQYF.

In its sample, this clone was seen a few times. The genes are TRBV11-2 and TRBJ2-7; D perhaps matches TRBD1 (5 bases). The ends were cut back, 7 bases at V and 3 bases at J, with 13 bases in the middle. Germline CDR1 is SGHAT and CDR2 is FQNNGV. The CDR3 contains 13 residues. The CDR3 DNA follows: TGTGCCAGCAAAGGGCAGGGCGGCTACGAGCAGTACTTC. Translation gives CASKGQGGYEQYF.

This clone was counted between two and nine times. The chain is built from TRBV6-5 and TRBJ1-2; 7 nucleotides match TRBD1. Looked up from germline, CDR1 is MNHEY and CDR2 is SVGAGI. The CDR3 totals 16 residues. Trimming at V came to 4 bases and at J to 6 bases, leaving 14 bases not matched to a gene. The CDR3 DNA is TGTGCCAGCAGTTCCCCTAGGACCAGGGGGGTAGATGGCTACACCTTC. Translation: CASSSPRTRGVDGYTF.

This clone was seen a handful of times. V usage is TRBV29-1 and J usage is TRBJ2-4; a possible D gene is TRBD1 (6 bases). Trimming took off 7 bases at V and 1 base at J, with 14 bases between the two ends. The CDR3 has 14 amino acids. The germline V gene has CDR1 SQVTM and CDR2 ANQGSEA. CDR3 sequence (DNA): TGCAGCGGTGCTCGGCAGGGGGCCAAAAACATTCAGTACTTC. Its protein is CSGARQGAKNIQYF.

This CDR3 is CSVTDSNLWGTDTQYF. The CDR3 nucleotides are TGCAGCGTAACTGACAGCAACTTATGGGGCACAGATACGCAGTATTTT. V is TRBV29-1 and J is TRBJ2-3; D may be TRBD1 (5 bases). The V and J ends lost 6 bases and 1 base respectively, with 20 bases between them. Per the germline V gene, CDR1 is SQVTM and CDR2 is ANQGSEA. There are 16 residues in the CDR3.